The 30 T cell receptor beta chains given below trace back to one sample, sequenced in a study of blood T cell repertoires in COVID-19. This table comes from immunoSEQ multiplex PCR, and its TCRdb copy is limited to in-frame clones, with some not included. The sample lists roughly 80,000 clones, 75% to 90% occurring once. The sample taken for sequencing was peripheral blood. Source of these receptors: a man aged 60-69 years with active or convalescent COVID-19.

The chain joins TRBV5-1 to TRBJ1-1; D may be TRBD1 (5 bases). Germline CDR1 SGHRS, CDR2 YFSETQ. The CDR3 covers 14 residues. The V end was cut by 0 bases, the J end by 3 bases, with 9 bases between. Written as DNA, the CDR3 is TGCGCCAGCAGCTTGGTACCGGGGGACACTGAAGCTTTCTTT. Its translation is CASSLVPGDTEAFF.

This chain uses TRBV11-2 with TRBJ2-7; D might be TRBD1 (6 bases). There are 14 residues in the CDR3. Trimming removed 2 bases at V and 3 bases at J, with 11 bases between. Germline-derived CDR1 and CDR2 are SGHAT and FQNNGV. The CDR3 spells CASSLHGQSYEQYF. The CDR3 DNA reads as TGTGCCAGCAGCTTACACGGACAGAGCTACGAGCAGTACTTC.

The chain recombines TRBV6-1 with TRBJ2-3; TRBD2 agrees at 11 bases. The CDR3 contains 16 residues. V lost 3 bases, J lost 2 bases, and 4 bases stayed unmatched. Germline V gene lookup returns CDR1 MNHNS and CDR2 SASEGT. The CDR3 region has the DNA TGTGCCAGCAGTGATAGCGGGGGGGGCCACACAGATACGCAGTATTTT. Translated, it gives CASSDSGGGHTDTQYF.

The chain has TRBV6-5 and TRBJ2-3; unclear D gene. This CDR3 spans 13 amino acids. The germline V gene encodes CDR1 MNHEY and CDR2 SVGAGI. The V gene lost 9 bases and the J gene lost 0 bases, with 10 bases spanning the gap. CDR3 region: CARRLGSTDTQYF. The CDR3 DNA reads TGTGCCAGGAGACTTGGAAGCACAGATACGCAGTATTTT.

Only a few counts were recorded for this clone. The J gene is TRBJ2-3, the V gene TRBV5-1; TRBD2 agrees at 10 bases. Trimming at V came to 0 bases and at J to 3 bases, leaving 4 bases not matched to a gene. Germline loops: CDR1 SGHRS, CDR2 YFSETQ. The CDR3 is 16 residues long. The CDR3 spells CASSLVAGGQTDTQYF. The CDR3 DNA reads TGCGCCAGCAGCTTGGTAGCGGGGGGCCAGACAGATACGCAGTATTTT.

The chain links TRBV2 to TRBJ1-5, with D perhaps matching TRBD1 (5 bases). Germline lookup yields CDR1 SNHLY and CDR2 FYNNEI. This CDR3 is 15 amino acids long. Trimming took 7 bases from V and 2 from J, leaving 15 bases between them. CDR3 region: CASTMDGGGNQPQHF. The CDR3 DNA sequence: TGTGCCAGCACTATGGACGGGGGTGGCAATCAGCCCCAGCATTTT.

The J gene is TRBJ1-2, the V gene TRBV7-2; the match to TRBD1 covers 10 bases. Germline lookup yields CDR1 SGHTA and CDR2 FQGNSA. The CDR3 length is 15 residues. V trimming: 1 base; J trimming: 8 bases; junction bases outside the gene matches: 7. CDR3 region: CASSLVGTGVEGYTF. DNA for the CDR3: TGTGCCAGCAGCTTAGTAGGGACAGGGGTGGAGGGCTACACCTTC.

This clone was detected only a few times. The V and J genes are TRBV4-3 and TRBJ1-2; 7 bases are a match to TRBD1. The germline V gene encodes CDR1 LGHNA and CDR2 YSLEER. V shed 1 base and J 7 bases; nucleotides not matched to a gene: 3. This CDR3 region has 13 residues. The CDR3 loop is CASSQGQGGGYTF. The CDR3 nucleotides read TGCGCCAGCAGCCAAGGACAGGGTGGTGGCTACACCTTC.

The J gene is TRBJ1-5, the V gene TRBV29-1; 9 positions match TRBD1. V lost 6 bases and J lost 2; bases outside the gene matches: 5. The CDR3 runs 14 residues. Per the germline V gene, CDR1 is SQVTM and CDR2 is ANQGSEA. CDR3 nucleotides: TGCAGCGTGGGACAGGGTACCGGCAATCAGCCCCAGCATTTT. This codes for CSVGQGTGNQPQHF.

CDR3 sequence (DNA): TGCGCCAGCAGCCAAGATAGCCGCGCGGGGAATGAGCAGTTCTTC. Protein: CASSQDSRAGNEQFF. The chain employs TRBV4-3 and TRBJ2-1, with D possibly matching TRBD2 (6 bases). The CDR3 contains 15 residues. Germline V gene data show CDR1 as LGHNA and CDR2 as YSLEER. The V gene lost 0 bases and the J gene lost 7 bases, with 13 bases spanning the gap.

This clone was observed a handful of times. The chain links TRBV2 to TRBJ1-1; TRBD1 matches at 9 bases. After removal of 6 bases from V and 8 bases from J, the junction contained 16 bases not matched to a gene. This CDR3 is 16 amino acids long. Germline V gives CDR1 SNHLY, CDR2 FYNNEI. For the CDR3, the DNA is TGTGCCAGCAGCGTTAGTCTGACAGGGGGAACACAAGAAGCTTTCTTT. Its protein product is CASSVSLTGGTQEAFF.

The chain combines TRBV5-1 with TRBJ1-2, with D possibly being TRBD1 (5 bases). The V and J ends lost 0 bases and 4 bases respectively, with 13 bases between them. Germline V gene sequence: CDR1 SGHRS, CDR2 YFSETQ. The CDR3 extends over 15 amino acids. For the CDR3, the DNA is TGCGCCAGCAGCTTGGGGCAGGGAAGTACCTATGGCTACACCTTC. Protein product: CASSLGQGSTYGYTF.

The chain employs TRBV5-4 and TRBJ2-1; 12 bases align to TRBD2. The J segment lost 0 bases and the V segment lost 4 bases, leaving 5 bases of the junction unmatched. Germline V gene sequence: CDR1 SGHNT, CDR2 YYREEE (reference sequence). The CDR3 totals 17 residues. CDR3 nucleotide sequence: TGTGCCAGCAGCCCGACTAGCGGGGGTTCCTCCTACAATGAGCAGTTCTTC. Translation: CASSPTSGGSSYNEQFF.

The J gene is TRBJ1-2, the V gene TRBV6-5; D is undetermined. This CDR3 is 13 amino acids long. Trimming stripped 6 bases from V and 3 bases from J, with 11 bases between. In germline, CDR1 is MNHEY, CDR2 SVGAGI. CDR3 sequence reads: CASSPSGDYGYTF. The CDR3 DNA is TGTGCCAGCAGCCCCTCGGGTGACTATGGCTACACCTTC.

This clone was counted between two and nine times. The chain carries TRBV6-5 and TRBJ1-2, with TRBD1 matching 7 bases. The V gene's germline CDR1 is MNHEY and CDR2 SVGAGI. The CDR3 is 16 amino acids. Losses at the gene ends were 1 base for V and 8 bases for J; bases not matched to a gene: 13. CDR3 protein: CASSYYSGTEYRGYTF. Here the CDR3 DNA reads TGTGCCAGCAGTTACTACTCCGGGACAGAATATCGAGGCTACACCTTC.

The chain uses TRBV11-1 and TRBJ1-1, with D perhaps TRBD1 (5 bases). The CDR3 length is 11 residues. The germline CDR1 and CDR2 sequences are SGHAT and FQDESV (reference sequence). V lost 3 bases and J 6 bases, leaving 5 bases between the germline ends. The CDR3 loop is CASSLGPEAFF. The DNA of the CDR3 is TGTGCCAGCAGCTTGGGGCCTGAAGCTTTCTTT.

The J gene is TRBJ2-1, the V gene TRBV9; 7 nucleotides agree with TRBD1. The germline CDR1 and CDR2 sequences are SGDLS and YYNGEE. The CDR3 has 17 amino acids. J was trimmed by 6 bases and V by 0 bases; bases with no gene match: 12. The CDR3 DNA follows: TGTGCCAGCAGCGTAGCTACAGGGGCTAGTAGGAGCAATGAGCAGTTCTTC. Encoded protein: CASSVATGASRSNEQFF.

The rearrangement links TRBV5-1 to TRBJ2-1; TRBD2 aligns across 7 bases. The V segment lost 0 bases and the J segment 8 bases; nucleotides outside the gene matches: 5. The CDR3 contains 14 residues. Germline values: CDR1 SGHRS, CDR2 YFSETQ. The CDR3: CASSLAGGSDEQFF. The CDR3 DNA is TGCGCCAGCAGCTTGGCGGGGGGTTCAGATGAGCAGTTCTTC.

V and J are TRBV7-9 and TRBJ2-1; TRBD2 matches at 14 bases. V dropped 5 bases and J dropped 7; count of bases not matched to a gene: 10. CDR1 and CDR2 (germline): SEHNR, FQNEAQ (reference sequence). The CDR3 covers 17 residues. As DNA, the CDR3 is TGTGCCAGCAGCCCCCATTTGACTAGCGGGGGGGCGAATGAGCAGTTCTTC. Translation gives CASSPHLTSGGANEQFF.

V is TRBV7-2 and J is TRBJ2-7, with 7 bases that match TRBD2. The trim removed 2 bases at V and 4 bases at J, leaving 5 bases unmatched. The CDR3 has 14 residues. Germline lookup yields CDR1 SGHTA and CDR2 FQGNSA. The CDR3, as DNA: TGTGCCAGCAGCTTAAGCGGGGCGGGTTACGAGCAGTACTTC. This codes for CASSLSGAGYEQYF.

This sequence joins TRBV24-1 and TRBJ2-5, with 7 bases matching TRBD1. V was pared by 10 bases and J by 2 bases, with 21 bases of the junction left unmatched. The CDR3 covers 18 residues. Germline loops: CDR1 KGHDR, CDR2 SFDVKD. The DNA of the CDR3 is TGTGCCACGAGCTCTAATCGGGACAGCTCTTTTTCTCAAGAGACCCAGTACTTC. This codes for CATSSNRDSSFSQETQYF.

The CDR3 protein is CASRAGRTGGWNEQFF. CDR3 sequence (DNA): TGTGCCAGCAGGGCAGGGAGGACAGGGGGTTGGAATGAGCAGTTCTTC. The V and J genes are TRBV7-9 and TRBJ2-1, with TRBD1 identical over 10 bases. The germline V gene has CDR1 SEHNR and CDR2 FQNEAQ (reference sequence). Losses at the gene ends were 6 bases for V and 7 bases for J; bases not matched to a gene: 12. The length of the CDR3 is 16 residues.

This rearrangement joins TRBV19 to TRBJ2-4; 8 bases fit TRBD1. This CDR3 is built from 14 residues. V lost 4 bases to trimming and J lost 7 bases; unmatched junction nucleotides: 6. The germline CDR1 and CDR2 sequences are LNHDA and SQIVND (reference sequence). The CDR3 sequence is CASSKDRARNIQYF. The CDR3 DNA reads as TGTGCCAGTAGTAAGGACAGGGCTAGGAACATTCAGTACTTC. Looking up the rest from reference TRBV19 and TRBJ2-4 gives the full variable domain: DGGITQSPKYLFRKEGQNVTLSCEQNLNHDAMYWYRQDPGQGLRLIYYSQIVNDFQKGDIAEGYSVSREKKESFPLTVTSAQKNPTAFYLCASSKDRARNIQYFGAGTRLSVL.

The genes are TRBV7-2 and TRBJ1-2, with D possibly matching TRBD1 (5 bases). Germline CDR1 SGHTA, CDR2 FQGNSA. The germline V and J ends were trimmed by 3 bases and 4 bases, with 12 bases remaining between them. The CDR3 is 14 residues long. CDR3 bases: TGTGCCAGCAGCTTGCCAGGGAAAATCTATGGCTACACCTTC. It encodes CASSLPGKIYGYTF.

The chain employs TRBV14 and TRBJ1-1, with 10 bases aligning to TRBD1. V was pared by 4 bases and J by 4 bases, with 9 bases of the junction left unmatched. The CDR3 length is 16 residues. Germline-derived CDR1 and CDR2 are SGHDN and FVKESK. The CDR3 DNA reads TGTGCCAGCAGCCGCCGGGACAGGGGAAGTGTCACTGAAGCTTTCTTT. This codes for CASSRRDRGSVTEAFF.

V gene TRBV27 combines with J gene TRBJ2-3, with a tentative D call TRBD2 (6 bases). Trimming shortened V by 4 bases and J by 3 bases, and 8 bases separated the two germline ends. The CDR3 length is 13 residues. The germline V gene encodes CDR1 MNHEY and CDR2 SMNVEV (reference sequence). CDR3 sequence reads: CASSWAGTDTQYF. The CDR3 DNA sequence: TGTGCCAGCAGTTGGGCGGGAACAGATACGCAGTATTTT.

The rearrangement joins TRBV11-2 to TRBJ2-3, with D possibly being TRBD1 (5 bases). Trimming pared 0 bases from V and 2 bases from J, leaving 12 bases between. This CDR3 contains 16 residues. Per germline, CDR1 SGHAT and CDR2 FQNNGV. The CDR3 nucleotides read TGTGCCAGCAGCTTAGATGGGGCAGGGATCACAGATACGCAGTATTTT. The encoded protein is CASSLDGAGITDTQYF.

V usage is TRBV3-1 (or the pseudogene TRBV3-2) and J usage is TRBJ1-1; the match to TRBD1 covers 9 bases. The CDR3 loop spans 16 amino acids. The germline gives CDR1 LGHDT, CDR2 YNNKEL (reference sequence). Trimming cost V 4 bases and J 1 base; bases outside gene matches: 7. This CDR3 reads CASSPRGQGSNTEAFF. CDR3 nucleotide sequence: TGTGCCAGCAGCCCCAGGGGACAGGGATCGAACACTGAAGCTTTCTTT.

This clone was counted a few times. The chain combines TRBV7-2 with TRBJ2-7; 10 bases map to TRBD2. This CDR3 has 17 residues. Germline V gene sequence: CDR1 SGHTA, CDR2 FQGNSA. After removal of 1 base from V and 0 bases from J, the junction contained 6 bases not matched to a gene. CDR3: CASSLGTSGPYSYEQYF. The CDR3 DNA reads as TGTGCCAGCAGCTTAGGGACTAGCGGCCCCTACTCCTACGAGCAGTACTTC. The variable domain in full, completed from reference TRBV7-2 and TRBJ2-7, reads GAGVSQSPSNKVTEKGKDVELRCDPISGHTALYWYRQSLGQGLEFLIYFQGNSAPDKSGLPSDRFSAERTGGSVSTLTIQRTQQEDSAVYLCASSLGTSGPYSYEQYFGPGTRLTVT.

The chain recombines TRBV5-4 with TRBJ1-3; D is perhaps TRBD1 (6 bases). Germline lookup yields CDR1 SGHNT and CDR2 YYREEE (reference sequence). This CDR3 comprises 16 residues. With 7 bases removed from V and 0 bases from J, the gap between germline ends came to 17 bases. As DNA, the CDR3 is TGTGCCAGCGCCAGGGGTGAGGGTCTCTCTGGAAACACCATATATTTT. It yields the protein CASARGEGLSGNTIYF.